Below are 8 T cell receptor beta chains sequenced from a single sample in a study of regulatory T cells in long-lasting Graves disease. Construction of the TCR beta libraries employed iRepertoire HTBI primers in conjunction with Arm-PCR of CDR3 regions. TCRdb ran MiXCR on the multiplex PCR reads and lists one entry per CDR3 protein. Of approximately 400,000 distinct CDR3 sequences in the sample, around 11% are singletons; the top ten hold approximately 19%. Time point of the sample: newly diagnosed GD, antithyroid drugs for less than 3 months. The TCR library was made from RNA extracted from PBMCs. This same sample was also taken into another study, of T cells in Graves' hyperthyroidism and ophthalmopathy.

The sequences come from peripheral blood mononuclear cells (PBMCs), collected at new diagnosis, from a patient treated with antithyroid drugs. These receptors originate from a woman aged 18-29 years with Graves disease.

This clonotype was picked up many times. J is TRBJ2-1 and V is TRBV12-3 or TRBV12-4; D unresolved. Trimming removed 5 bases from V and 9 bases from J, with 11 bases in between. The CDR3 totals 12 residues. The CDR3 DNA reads TGTGCCAGCAGTATCAAGCTGATTGAGCAGTTCTTC. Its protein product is CASSIKLIEQFF.

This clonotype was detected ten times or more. The CDR3 loop is CASTPGGWAPTTLSGANVLTF. The CDR3, as DNA: TGTGCCAGTACCCCTGGGGGCTGGGCGCCCACCACCCTCTCTGGGGCCAACGTCCTGACTTTC. The rearrangement links TRBV19 to TRBJ2-6; tentative D call: TRBD1 (6 bases). CDR1 LNHDA and CDR2 SQIVND come from the germline V gene (reference sequence). Between the trimmed V and J ends, which lost 7 bases and 0 bases, there was a span of 28 bases. The CDR3 extends over 21 amino acids.

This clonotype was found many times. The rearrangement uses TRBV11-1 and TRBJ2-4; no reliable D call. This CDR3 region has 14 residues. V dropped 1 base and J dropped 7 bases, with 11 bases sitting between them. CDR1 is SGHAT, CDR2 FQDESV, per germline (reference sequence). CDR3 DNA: TGTGCCAGCAGCTTAGAGGGTTCATGGAACATTCAGTACTTC. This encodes CASSLEGSWNIQYF.

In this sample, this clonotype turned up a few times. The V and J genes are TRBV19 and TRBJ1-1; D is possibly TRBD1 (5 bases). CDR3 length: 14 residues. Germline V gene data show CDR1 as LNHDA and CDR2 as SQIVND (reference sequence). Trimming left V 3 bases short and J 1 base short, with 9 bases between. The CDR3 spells CASSIIGANTEAFF. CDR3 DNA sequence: TGTGCCAGTAGTATTATAGGGGCGAACACTGAAGCTTTCTTT. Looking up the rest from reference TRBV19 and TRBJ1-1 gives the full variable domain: DGGITQSPKYLFRKEGQNVTLSCEQNLNHDAMYWYRQDPGQGLRLIYYSQIVNDFQKGDIAEGYSVSREKKESFPLTVTSAQKNPTAFYLCASSIIGANTEAFFGQGTRLTVV.

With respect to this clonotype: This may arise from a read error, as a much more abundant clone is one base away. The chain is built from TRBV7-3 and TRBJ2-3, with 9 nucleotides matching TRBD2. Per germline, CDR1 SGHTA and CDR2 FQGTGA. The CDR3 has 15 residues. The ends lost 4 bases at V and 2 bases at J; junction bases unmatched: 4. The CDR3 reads CASSSIAGATDTQYF. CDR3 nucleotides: TGTGCCAGCAGCTCAATAGCGGGGGCCACAGATACGCAGTATTTT.

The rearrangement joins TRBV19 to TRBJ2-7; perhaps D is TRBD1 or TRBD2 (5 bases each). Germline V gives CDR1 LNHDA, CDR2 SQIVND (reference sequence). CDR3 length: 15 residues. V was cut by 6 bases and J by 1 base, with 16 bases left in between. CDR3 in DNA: TGTGCCAGTAGCCCGGGACCGTTGGTGTCCTACGAGCAGTACTTC. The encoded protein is CASSPGPLVSYEQYF.

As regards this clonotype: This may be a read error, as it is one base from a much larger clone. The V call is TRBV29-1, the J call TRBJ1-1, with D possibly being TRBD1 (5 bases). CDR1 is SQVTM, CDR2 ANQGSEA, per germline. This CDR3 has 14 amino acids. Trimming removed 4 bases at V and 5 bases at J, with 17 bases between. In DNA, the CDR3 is TGCAGCGTTGGGGGGGGGATAAGGAGTACTGAAGCTTTCTTT. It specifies CSVGGGIRSTEAFF.

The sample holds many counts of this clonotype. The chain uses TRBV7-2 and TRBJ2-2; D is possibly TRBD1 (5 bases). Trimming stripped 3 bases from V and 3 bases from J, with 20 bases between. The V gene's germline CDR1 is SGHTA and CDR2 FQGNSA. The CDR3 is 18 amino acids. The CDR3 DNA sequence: TGTGCCAGCAGCTTGAGTGCCTCTTTGGGCAGGGACACCGGGGAGCTGTTTTTT. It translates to CASSLSASLGRDTGELFF.